The clone carrying this TCR beta chain was seen a handful of times. The data originate from a study of patients and donors after allogeneic stem cell transplantation. V lost 6 bases and J 2 bases, leaving 14 bases between the germline ends. The CDR3 totals 14 residues. Germline assignment: CDR1 DFQATT and CDR2 SNEGSKA (reference sequence). TCRdb ran MiXCR on the RT-PCR reads and lists one entry per CDR3 protein. The sample contains roughly 150,000 distinct CDR3 sequences, approximately 24% of which appear only once. Sequencing input: blood, either unsorted or a sorted T cell fraction (not recorded which). The gene calls are TRBV20-1 and TRBJ1-3; tentative D call: TRBD1 (5 bases). This TCR was sampled from a human donor who was either an allogeneic HSCT recipient or a stem cell or donor lymphocyte infusion donor (not recorded which). It is not recorded whose cells these are; they may come from a transplant donor. The CDR3 region is CSAPASGPGNTIYF. CDR3 DNA sequence: TGCAGTGCCCCAGCGTCAGGGCCTGGAAACACCATATATTTT.